These 20 T cell receptor beta chains came from one sample sequenced in a study of shared T cell receptors in the human thymus. Only in-frame clones appear in the TCRdb table, and some are missing; sequencing was by immunoSEQ multiplex PCR. The sample includes some 640,000 clones, around 87% of them seen just once. This sample also appeared in a second study, on human thymus T cells.

Sequencing was performed on thymocytes. The receptors shown here come from a boy under three years old with a congenital heart defect.

In this sample, this clone turned up a few times. The chain links TRBV5-8 to TRBJ2-1, with TRBD1 matching 7 bases. The CDR3 runs 15 residues. V dropped 4 bases and J dropped 2; count of bases not matched to a gene: 6. Per the germline V gene, CDR1 is SGHTS and CDR2 is YDEGEE. The CDR3 loop reads CASSPRQGAYNEQFF. CDR3 in DNA: TGTGCCAGCAGCCCACGACAGGGAGCCTACAATGAGCAGTTCTTC.

The J gene is TRBJ2-7, the V gene TRBV15; 15 positions agree with TRBD2. The CDR3 spans 18 residues. The V gene's germline CDR1 is LNHNV and CDR2 YYDKDF (reference sequence). V dropped 0 bases and J dropped 3; count of bases not matched to a gene: 6. The CDR3 sequence is CATSRDKGTSGRYYEQYF. The CDR3 DNA sequence: TGTGCCACCAGCAGAGATAAAGGGACTAGCGGGAGGTACTACGAGCAGTACTTC.

V usage is TRBV2 and J usage is TRBJ2-6, with D perhaps TRBD2 (5 bases). The V gene's germline CDR1 is SNHLY and CDR2 FYNNEI. The CDR3 covers 14 residues. Trimming took 7 bases from V and 0 from J, leaving 7 bases between them. The CDR3 DNA is TGTGCCAGCACCCGGGGCTCTGGGGCCAACGTCCTGACTTTC. It is translated as CASTRGSGANVLTF.

This clone has more than one count but fewer than ten. The gene calls are TRBV7-9 and TRBJ1-4; TRBD1 aligns across 9 bases. Trimming took 2 bases from V and 0 from J; bases not matched to a gene: 7. In germline, CDR1 is SEHNR, CDR2 FQNEAQ (reference sequence). The CDR3 contains 18 residues. CDR3 loop: CASSLSTGGPATNEKLFF. The CDR3 region has the DNA TGTGCCAGCAGCTTATCGACAGGGGGTCCTGCAACTAATGAAAAACTGTTTTTT.

The chain uses TRBV9 and TRBJ2-2, with TRBD1 identical over 8 bases. V dropped 0 bases and J dropped 4; count of bases not matched to a gene: 8. The V gene's germline CDR1 is SGDLS and CDR2 YYNGEE. CDR3 size: 17 residues. The CDR3 loop is CASSVERAGGGTGELFF. The CDR3 DNA sequence: TGTGCCAGCAGCGTAGAACGGGCAGGGGGCGGCACCGGGGAGCTGTTTTTT.

V is TRBV5-6 and J is TRBJ1-4; 10 nucleotides line up with TRBD1. J gave up 2 bases and V 4 bases, and 5 bases lay outside the gene matches. This CDR3 comprises 16 residues. Looked up from germline, CDR1 is SGHDT and CDR2 is YYEEEE. CDR3 in DNA: TGTGCCAGCAGCCTGGGACAGGGGTATACTAATGAAAAACTGTTTTTT. Its protein is CASSLGQGYTNEKLFF. Full variable domain (rest looked up from reference TRBV5-6 and TRBJ1-4): DAGVTQSPTHLIKTRGQQVTLRCSPKSGHDTVSWYQQALGQGPQFIFQYYEEEERQRGNFPDRFSGHQFPNYSSELNVNALLLGDSALYLCASSLGQGYTNEKLFFGSGTQLSVL.

The chain combines TRBV5-1 with TRBJ2-7, with 8 nucleotides matching TRBD1. The CDR3 covers 16 residues. Germline lookup yields CDR1 SGHRS and CDR2 YFSETQ. The trim removed 3 bases at V and 4 bases at J, leaving 12 bases unmatched. The CDR3 coding sequence is TGCGCCAGCAGCTCGGGGACAGGCGTAGTGGGTTACGAGCAGTACTTC. It codes for CASSSGTGVVGYEQYF. Complete variable domain (other parts from reference TRBV5-1 and TRBJ2-7): KAGVTQTPRYLIKTRGQQVTLSCSPISGHRSVSWYQQTPGQGLQFLFEYFSETQRNKGNFPGRFSGRQFSNSRSEMNVSTLELGDSALYLCASSSGTGVVGYEQYFGPGTRLTVT.

The rearrangement links TRBV27 to TRBJ1-3; 7 bases line up with TRBD1. CDR1 is MNHEY and CDR2 is SMNVEV in the germline V gene (reference sequence). The length of the CDR3 is 14 residues. V gave up 5 bases and J gave up 4 bases; unmatched junction bases: 5. CDR3 region: CASSPGTEGNTIYF. CDR3 nucleotides: TGTGCCAGCAGTCCGGGGACAGAAGGAAACACCATATATTTT.

The genes are TRBV4-3 and TRBJ2-7; tentative D call: TRBD2 (6 bases). Looked up from germline, CDR1 is LGHNA and CDR2 is YSLEER. Trimming stripped 0 bases from V and 3 bases from J, with 9 bases between. The CDR3 sequence is 14 residues long. The chain's CDR3 is CASSQELADYEQYF. Here the CDR3 DNA reads TGCGCCAGCAGCCAAGAATTAGCGGACTACGAGCAGTACTTC.

The genes are TRBV4-1 and TRBJ1-4, with D possibly matching TRBD1 (5 bases). The CDR3 covers 16 residues. Germline V gives CDR1 MGHRA, CDR2 YSYEKL. V lost 3 bases and J 3 bases, leaving 14 bases between the germline ends. The CDR3 DNA follows: TGCGCCAGCAGCCATTTCGCGGGGACCCCTAATGAAAAACTGTTTTTT. It yields the protein CASSHFAGTPNEKLFF.

This clone has just a few counts. This chain connects TRBV10-2 to TRBJ1-3, with D maybe TRBD1 (6 bases). The CDR3 loop spans 16 amino acids. The V and J ends lost 1 base and 3 bases respectively, with 13 bases between them. Germline V gives CDR1 WSHSY, CDR2 SAAADI. CDR3 sequence reads: CASSEFRTDYGNTIYF. CDR3 DNA: TGCGCCAGCAGTGAGTTTCGGACAGACTATGGAAACACCATATATTTT.

V usage is TRBV28 and J usage is TRBJ2-5; a weak D match, TRBD1 (5 bases). The CDR3 is 20 amino acids. V was clipped by 2 bases and J by 0 bases, with 25 bases between them. Per germline, CDR1 MDHEN and CDR2 SYDVKM. CDR3 residues: CASSLRFGRVGEGDQETQYF. CDR3 nucleotide sequence: TGTGCCAGCAGTTTACGGTTTGGCCGGGTAGGGGAAGGGGACCAAGAGACCCAGTACTTC.

V is TRBV12-5 and J is TRBJ2-5, with D hard to call. V was cut by 5 bases and J by 3 bases, with 16 bases left in between. Germline loops: CDR1 LGHNT, CDR2 FRNRAP. The CDR3 is 15 residues long. The DNA of the CDR3 is TGTGCTAGTGGTACCAGACGGAGTAAAGAAGAGACCCAGTACTTC. Translated: CASGTRRSKEETQYF.

This chain uses TRBV4-3 with TRBJ1-5, with D hard to call. The CDR3 spans 14 residues. Per germline, CDR1 LGHNA and CDR2 YSLEER. Trimming stripped 0 bases from V and 5 bases from J, with 8 bases between. As DNA, the CDR3 is TGCGCCAGCAGCCAAGAGCTCCGCGATCAGCCCCAGCATTTT. Translating gives CASSQELRDQPQHF.

A few counts support this clone. The chain has TRBV6-4 and TRBJ1-2; 11 nucleotides agree with TRBD1. CDR3 size: 17 residues. J was trimmed by 6 bases and V by 0 bases; bases with no gene match: 9. Germline V gene lookup returns CDR1 MRHNA and CDR2 SNTAGT. CDR3 DNA: TGTGCCAGCAGTGACTCAGGGGGGACAGGGGGGCCAGATGGCTACACCTTC. Translated, it gives CASSDSGGTGGPDGYTF.

V is TRBV11-1 and J is TRBJ2-1, with a weak D call TRBD2 (6 bases). V lost 2 bases and J lost 5, with 13 bases in between. Germline-derived CDR1 and CDR2 are SGHAT and FQDESV (reference sequence). The CDR3 length is 15 residues. Here the CDR3 reads CASSLRDWTNNEQFF. The DNA of the CDR3 is TGTGCCAGCAGCTTAAGGGACTGGACAAACAATGAGCAGTTCTTC.

The chain has TRBV4-1 and TRBJ2-1; 13 bases match TRBD2. V dropped 0 bases and J dropped 9; count of bases not matched to a gene: 2. Germline CDR1 is MGHRA and CDR2 is YSYEKL. The CDR3 is 15 residues long. The CDR3 sequence is CASSQDTSGRGEQFF. As DNA, the CDR3 is TGCGCCAGCAGCCAAGATACTAGCGGGAGGGGTGAGCAGTTCTTC.

This clone was seen only once. V usage is TRBV28 and J usage is TRBJ2-7; 8 bases agree with TRBD1. The germline V gene has CDR1 MDHEN and CDR2 SYDVKM. The CDR3 consists of 17 residues. V gave up 5 bases and J gave up 0 bases; unmatched junction bases: 12. The CDR3 region is CASSPPLQGAGSYEQYF. The CDR3, as DNA: TGTGCCAGCAGTCCCCCTCTCCAGGGGGCCGGCTCCTACGAGCAGTACTTC.

The chain couples TRBV9 to TRBJ1-1; D is possibly TRBD1 (6 bases). Deletions cut 0 bases from V and 3 bases from J, with 12 bases between. The V gene's germline CDR1 is SGDLS and CDR2 YYNGEE. The CDR3 extends over 15 amino acids. The CDR3 DNA reads as TGTGCCAGCAGCGTAGCAGGGGAAAAGGACACTGAAGCTTTCTTT. Amino acid sequence: CASSVAGEKDTEAFF.

This chain links TRBV5-6 with TRBJ1-5; D unclear. V lost 4 bases and J 8 bases, leaving 13 bases between the germline ends. There are 13 residues in the CDR3. In germline, CDR1 is SGHDT, CDR2 YYEEEE. The CDR3 DNA follows: TGTGCCAGCAGCGCCAGGTATCGAAAGCCCCAGCATTTT. This gives the protein CASSARYRKPQHF.